Included here is one T cell receptor beta chain sequence, with context. This specimen belongs to a study of blood T cell repertoires in COVID-19. Study as a whole: Samples representing acute and convalescent COVID-19 were sourced from the United States, Italy and Spain. Sample material is recorded as cDNA or gDNA derived from T cells, B-cell-depleted T cells, or PBMCs.

V trimming: 4 bases; J trimming: 5 bases; junction bases outside the gene matches: 10. The CDR3 consists of 16 residues. Germline V gene data show CDR1 as MNHEY and CDR2 as SVGEGT. A Seattle source enrolled patients during active infection and followed them longitudinally. Original data processing: For nucleated cells, counts were estimated from reference gene primer amplification. Profiling relied on immunoSEQ multiplex PCR, and the TCRdb table lists in-frame clones only, not all of them. That table furnishes V, J and clone size, whereas the DNA furnished D and trimming. The table lists more than 200,000 clones, just under 90% of them singletons, with 2% to 3% in the top ten.

The genes are TRBV6-2 or TRBV6-3 and TRBJ2-2; 7 positions agree with TRBD1. The sequenced sample was peripheral blood. This clonotype was sampled from a man aged 25-45 years with COVID-19, enrolled during active disease. The CDR3 bases are TGTGCCAGCAGTTCCCCCAACAGGGGTGGAACCGGGGAGCTGTTTTTT. It is translated as CASSSPNRGGTGELFF.